Presented here are 25 T cell receptor beta chains from one specimen sequenced in a study of CD8+CD57+ T cells in acquired aplastic anemia. The authors sequenced patients whose flow cytometry had shown CD8+CD57+ cell expansion. Genomic DNA, the template, was used for profiling of the TCR beta VDJ and CDR3. Each CDR3 protein gets one entry after TCRdb re-called the reads with MiXCR. The sample lists 190,000 or so distinct CDR3 sequences, over 40% occurring once. The sequenced sample consisted of sorted CD4+, CD8+, or CD8+CD57+ T cells (not recorded which) from PBMCs. The receptor set was obtained from a human donor with aplastic anemia.

The chain carries TRBV6-1 and TRBJ1-1; no reliable D call. Germline V lookup: CDR1 MNHNS, CDR2 SASEGT. The CDR3 has 13 amino acids. V shed 7 bases and J shed 3 bases, with 12 bases lying between them. The DNA for the CDR3 is TGTGCCAGCAAAGACTCAGATCACACTGAAGCTTTCTTT. Translated: CASKDSDHTEAFF.

The rearrangement links TRBV19 to TRBJ2-5; D not resolved. The CDR3 extends over 13 amino acids. V was pared by 5 bases and J by 4 bases, with 11 bases between. The germline gives CDR1 LNHDA, CDR2 SQIVND (reference sequence). The CDR3 region is CASSGVALETQYF. In DNA form, the CDR3 reads TGTGCCAGTAGTGGAGTAGCCTTAGAGACCCAGTACTTC.

The chain has TRBV11-3 and TRBJ2-2; D remains unclear. Trimming pared 0 bases from V and 2 bases from J, leaving 7 bases between. Germline-derived CDR1 and CDR2 are SGHNT and YENEEA. The CDR3 sequence is 15 residues long. The CDR3 DNA is TGTGCCAGCAGCTTAGAACAGATAAACACCGGGGAGCTGTTTTTT. Protein sequence: CASSLEQINTGELFF. Based on the CDR3 plus reference TRBV11-3 and TRBJ2-2, the full variable domain is EAGVVQSPRYKIIEKKQPVAFWCNPISGHNTLYWYLQNLGQGPELLIRYENEEAVDDSQLPKDRFSAERLKGVDSTLKIQPAELGDSAVYLCASSLEQINTGELFFGEGSRLTVL.

The rearrangement uses TRBV14 and TRBJ2-3; D perhaps matches TRBD1 (5 bases). From germline, CDR1 is SGHDN and CDR2 FVKESK. This CDR3 region has 13 residues. V lost 4 bases and J lost 7, with 12 bases in between. The CDR3 loop reads CASSPQVRNTQYF. CDR3 DNA sequence: TGTGCCAGCAGCCCACAGGTCCGGAATACGCAGTATTTT.

This clonotype was counted at least ten times. V is TRBV19 and J is TRBJ2-7; D may correspond to TRBD1 or TRBD2 (6 bases each). The CDR3 has 15 residues. CDR1 is LNHDA, CDR2 SQIVND, per germline (reference sequence). V lost 1 base and J lost 1, with 11 bases in between. In DNA form, the CDR3 reads TGTGCCAGTAGTATAGTGGGGGGCCGTTCCTACGAGCAGTACTTC. Amino acid sequence: CASSIVGGRSYEQYF.

There are many counts of this clonotype. The V call is TRBV6-1, the J call TRBJ2-2; 7 positions agree with TRBD1. V was pared by 6 bases and J by 3 bases, with 7 bases of the junction left unmatched. This CDR3 region has 15 residues. Germline V gene lookup returns CDR1 MNHNS and CDR2 SASEGT. For the CDR3, the DNA is TGTGCCAGCAGGAAACAGGGGCGGGACACCGGGGAGCTGTTTTTT. Translating gives CASRKQGRDTGELFF.

The V gene is TRBV7-8, the J gene TRBJ2-7; 12 bases match TRBD2. Near its end, the DNA agrees better with TRBJ2-5, so the J call may be wrong. This CDR3 has 15 residues. Per germline, CDR1 SGHVS and CDR2 FQNEAQ. The CDR3 loop reads CASTRTSGGRETQYF. DNA for the CDR3: TGTGCCAGCACACGAACTAGCGGGGGGCGGGAGACCCAGTACTTC.

This clonotype was seen ten or more times. The chain recombines TRBV27 with TRBJ2-7; 10 nucleotides align to TRBD2. The germline gives CDR1 MNHEY, CDR2 SMNVEV (reference sequence). The CDR3 runs 17 residues. With V trimmed by 5 bases and J by 6 bases, 16 bases remained unmatched. The CDR3 nucleotides read TGTGCCAGCAGTACGACCGCTAGCGGGAGTAAGACCGGCGAGCAGTACTTC. Amino acids: CASSTTASGSKTGEQYF.

The chain couples TRBV5-8 to TRBJ2-5; D is possibly TRBD2 (6 bases). The germline V gene has CDR1 SGHTS and CDR2 YDEGEE. V lost 2 bases, J lost 3 bases, and 11 bases lay in between. The CDR3 has 14 amino acids. DNA of the CDR3: TGTGCCAGCAGCTTCTTGATAGCGGAAGAGACCCAGTACTTC. It yields the protein CASSFLIAEETQYF.

The rearrangement links TRBV6-1 to TRBJ1-3; tentative D call: TRBD1 (5 bases). V lost 6 bases, J lost 4 bases, and 19 bases lay in between. Germline CDR1 MNHNS, CDR2 SASEGT. The CDR3 runs to 16 residues. CDR3 loop: CASSPISGTRGNTIYF. Written as DNA, the CDR3 is TGTGCCAGCAGCCCTATATCCGGGACGCGGGGAAACACCATATATTTT.

This clonotype was observed a single time. This chain joins TRBV20-1 and TRBJ1-2; D is uncertain. CDR3 length: 13 residues. The ends were cut back, 0 bases at V and 1 base at J, with 6 bases in the middle. Germline assignment: CDR1 DFQATT and CDR2 SNEGSKA (reference sequence). Here the CDR3 DNA reads TGCAGTGCTAGAGACCCTGATAACTATGGCTACACCTTC. This encodes CSARDPDNYGYTF.

Comment on this clonotype: A read error is possible here, since a much larger clone lies one base away. The conserved closing phenylalanine or tryptophan is absent in this CDR3, likely reflecting a read error. J is TRBJ1-1 and V is TRBV5-1; D gene unclear. The CDR3 totals 14 residues. The V gene's germline CDR1 is SGHRS and CDR2 YFSETQ. Trimming shortened V by 1 base and J by 1 base, and 8 bases separated the two germline ends. CDR3 loop: CASSLPAGNTEAFL. The DNA for the CDR3 is TGCGCCAGCAGCTTGCCGGCGGGGAACACTGAAGCTTTCCTT.

This clonotype was counted once. An end of the junction does not agree with germline; a read error may underlie this. The rearrangement joins TRBV20-1 to TRBJ1-1; no reliable D call. The germline V gene encodes CDR1 DFQATT and CDR2 SNEGSKA (reference sequence). This CDR3 spans 14 amino acids. The CDR3 coding sequence is TGCAGTGCTAGAGACCGTAGGTCGAACACTGAGGCTTTCTTT. It specifies CSARDRRSNTEAFF.

The J gene is TRBJ2-7, the V gene TRBV7-9; 11 bases map to TRBD1. This CDR3 is 13 amino acids long. CDR1 and CDR2 from the germline V gene are SEHNR and FQNEAQ (reference sequence). After removal of 3 bases from V and 5 bases from J, the junction contained 0 bases not matched to a gene. For the CDR3, the DNA is TGTGCCAGCAGCTTGGGACAGGGGGACGAGCAGTACTTC. Its translation: CASSLGQGDEQYF. Combining the CDR3 with reference TRBV7-9 and TRBJ2-7 gives the whole variable domain DTGVSQNPRHKITKRGQNVTFRCDPISEHNRLYWYRQTLGQGPEFLTYFQNEAQLEKSRLLSDRFSAERPKGSFSTLEIQRTEQGDSAMYLCASSLGQGDEQYFGPGTRLTVT.

This clonotype was counted once. A read error is likely, as this CDR3 ends without the conserved phenylalanine or tryptophan. This chain uses TRBV27 with TRBJ1-1; perhaps TRBD1 as D (6 bases). The CDR3 extends over 14 amino acids. Trimming removed 6 bases from V and 5 bases from J, with 16 bases in between. Germline CDR1 is MNHEY and CDR2 is SMNVEV (reference sequence). The CDR3 is CASRSYRDRTEAFS. CDR3 DNA sequence: TGTGCCAGCAGGTCTTACAGGGATAGGACTGAAGCTTTCTCT.

The rearrangement joins TRBV5-1 to TRBJ1-3; D is uncertain. The CDR3 extends over 14 amino acids. The germline V gene has CDR1 SGHRS and CDR2 YFSETQ. V was pared by 4 bases and J by 0 bases, with 8 bases between. The CDR3 region has the DNA TGCGCCAGCAGCGACCCTTCCTCTGGAAACACCATATATTTT. Protein: CASSDPSSGNTIYF.

This clonotype was detected many times. The J gene is TRBJ1-2, the V gene TRBV20-1, with D possibly matching TRBD1 (6 bases). Trimming removed 5 bases from V and 3 bases from J, with 13 bases in between. Germline V gene sequence: CDR1 DFQATT, CDR2 SNEGSKA (reference sequence). The CDR3 runs to 13 residues. CDR3 protein: CSALDRSYYGYTF. In DNA, the CDR3 is TGCAGTGCTTTGGACAGATCTTACTATGGCTACACCTTC.

The chain joins TRBV6-2 or TRBV6-3 to TRBJ1-2; the D gene is possibly TRBD1 (5 bases). V lost 6 bases and J lost 4, with 12 bases in between. Germline assignment: CDR1 MNHEY and CDR2 SVGEGT. The CDR3 has 13 residues. CDR3 protein: CASRQGGFYGYTF. CDR3 DNA: TGTGCCAGCAGGCAGGGCGGTTTCTATGGCTACACCTTC.

The chain combines TRBV12-3 or TRBV12-4 with TRBJ1-5; possibly TRBD1 for D (5 bases). The ends were cut back, 6 bases at V and 6 bases at J, with 18 bases in the middle. The CDR3 totals 15 residues. The CDR3 loop is CASSTTGIASQPQHF. DNA of the CDR3: TGTGCCAGCAGCACCACAGGTATAGCAAGTCAGCCCCAGCATTTT.

This chain joins TRBV10-3 and TRBJ2-3, with D tentatively TRBD2 (5 bases). Trimming took 7 bases from V and 3 from J, leaving 14 bases between them. The CDR3 is 14 residues long. In germline, CDR1 is ENHRY, CDR2 SYGVKD. The CDR3 protein is CAIKIERRTDTQYF. CDR3 coding DNA: TGTGCCATCAAGATCGAGCGGAGGACAGATACGCAGTATTTT.

The gene calls are TRBV25-1 and TRBJ2-7; the match to TRBD1 covers 8 bases. This CDR3 has 15 residues. From germline, CDR1 is MGHDK and CDR2 SYGVNS. V lost 3 bases and J lost 2; bases outside the gene matches: 6. The DNA of the CDR3 is TGTGCCAGCAGTGATGGGGACAGGAAGACCTACGAGCAGTACTTC. It yields the protein CASSDGDRKTYEQYF.

This sequence joins TRBV18 and TRBJ1-4, with TRBD1 matching 7 bases. The CDR3 covers 14 residues. Germline V lookup: CDR1 KGHSH, CDR2 LQKENI. V was pared by 4 bases and J by 11 bases, with 10 bases of the junction left unmatched. The CDR3: CASSRTGPREKLFF. Here the CDR3 DNA reads TGTGCCAGCTCACGGACAGGACCCCGAGAGAAACTGTTTTTT.

The chain carries TRBV5-5 and TRBJ2-7, with a possible D match to TRBD1 (5 bases). The CDR3 length is 12 residues. The germline gives CDR1 SGHKS, CDR2 YYEKEE (reference sequence). V dropped 5 bases and J dropped 6 bases, with 12 bases sitting between them. The CDR3, as DNA: TGTGCCAGCAGTCTCCAGGGTGGCGAGCAGTACTTC. The encoded protein is CASSLQGGEQYF. Full variable domain (missing parts from reference TRBV5-5 and TRBJ2-7): DAGVTQSPTHLIKTRGQQVTLRCSPISGHKSVSWYQQVLGQGPQFIFQYYEKEERGRGNFPDRFSARQFPNYSSELNVNALLLGDSALYLCASSLQGGEQYFGPGTRLTVT.

This chain links TRBV5-6 with TRBJ2-3; 7 nucleotides align to TRBD1. CDR3 length: 14 amino acids. With V trimmed by 5 bases and J by 8 bases, 11 bases remained unmatched. The germline CDR1 and CDR2 sequences are SGHDT and YYEEEE. The CDR3 loop is CASSVQGSPSTQYF. In DNA, the CDR3 is TGTGCCAGCAGTGTACAGGGGTCTCCGTCTACGCAGTATTTT.

V is TRBV2 and J is TRBJ1-5, with unresolved D. CDR3 length: 14 residues. From germline, CDR1 is SNHLY and CDR2 FYNNEI. This CDR3 is CARDFRTGNQPQHF. The CDR3, as DNA: TGTGCTAGAGATTTCAGGACGGGCAATCAGCCCCAGCATTTT.